These 14 T cell receptor beta chains originate from one sample sequenced in a study of T cells after yellow fever vaccination. TCRdb analysed the 5' RACE reads with MiXCR anew, one entry per CDR3 protein. Of a few hundred thousand distinct CDR3 sequences listed, about a sixth are singletons. Source: PBMCs, taken about 5 days after the first yellow fever vaccination. The receptor source for this set is a man in his late teens or twenties who received the YFV17D yellow fever vaccine.

This clonotype was observed at least ten times. CDR3 residues: CASRSSGVGNIQYF. In DNA form, the CDR3 reads TGTGCCAGCAGGTCTAGCGGGGTAGGAAACATTCAGTACTTC. J is TRBJ2-4 and V is TRBV28; 9 bases fit TRBD2. The CDR3 is 14 amino acids. Germline CDR1 and CDR2: MDHEN and SYDVKM. The V segment lost 6 bases and the J segment 6 bases; nucleotides outside the gene matches: 6.

This clonotype has just a few counts. The chain joins TRBV29-1 to TRBJ2-3; either TRBD1 or TRBD2 may supply D (5 bases each). V was cut by 0 bases and J by 0 bases, with 10 bases left in between. This CDR3 contains 15 residues. From germline, CDR1 is SQVTM and CDR2 ANQGSEA. The CDR3 DNA reads as TGCAGCGTTGAAGAATCTGGGGACAGCACAGATACGCAGTATTTT. Translated: CSVEESGDSTDTQYF.

In this sample, this clonotype turned up many times. The chain employs TRBV5-5 and TRBJ2-2; D is uncertain. Trimming removed 0 bases from V and 5 bases from J, with 5 bases in between. This CDR3 has 13 amino acids. Looked up from germline, CDR1 is SGHKS and CDR2 is YYEKEE (reference sequence). The DNA for the CDR3 is TGTGCCAGCAGCTTGGGGCTGACCGGGGAGCTGTTTTTT. This codes for CASSLGLTGELFF.

The chain has TRBV11-2 and TRBJ2-2; D not certain. Germline V CDR1 and CDR2: SGHAT, FQNNGV. The CDR3 covers 15 residues. The V gene lost 5 bases and the J gene lost 6 bases, with 16 bases spanning the gap. CDR3 nucleotides: TGTGCCAGCAGCGCCCCCGGTTTCCTTGCCGGGGAGCTGTTTTTT. This translates into CASSAPGFLAGELFF.

The gene calls are TRBV24-1 and TRBJ2-1; unclear D gene. The CDR3 contains 16 residues. Germline assignment: CDR1 KGHDR and CDR2 SFDVKD. Trimming took off 2 bases at V and 0 bases at J, with 10 bases between the two ends. Here the CDR3 DNA reads TGTGCCACCAGTGATTCGTCAGAACTCTCCTACAATGAGCAGTTCTTC. Translated, it gives CATSDSSELSYNEQFF.

This clonotype has more than one count but fewer than ten. The V gene is TRBV4-1, the J gene TRBJ2-1, with D perhaps being TRBD1 or TRBD2 (6 bases each). CDR3 length: 17 amino acids. V lost 1 base and J lost 6, with 19 bases in between. Germline V lookup: CDR1 MGHRA, CDR2 YSYEKL. The CDR3 nucleotides are TGCGCCAGCAGCCAAGGAGGGGGGCTGAAGATTCTCAATGAGCAGTTCTTC. Translating it yields CASSQGGGLKILNEQFF.

This clonotype was found a few times. The chain recombines TRBV5-1 with TRBJ2-5; 9 nucleotides align to TRBD2. The CDR3 is 14 residues long. The V gene end was trimmed by 6 bases and the J gene end by 4 bases; junction bases not matched to a gene: 7. Germline CDR1 SGHRS, CDR2 YFSETQ. This CDR3 is CASTGGGASETQYF. The CDR3 region has the DNA TGCGCCAGCACTGGCGGGGGGGCCTCAGAGACCCAGTACTTC. The full variable domain, with the rest looked up from reference TRBV5-1 and TRBJ2-5, is KAGVTQTPRYLIKTRGQQVTLSCSPISGHRSVSWYQQTPGQGLQFLFEYFSETQRNKGNFPGRFSGRQFSNSRSEMNVSTLELGDSALYLCASTGGGASETQYFGPGTRLLVL.

The chain joins TRBV7-9 to TRBJ1-2; possible D gene TRBD1, 5 bases. V shed 5 bases and J shed 6 bases, with 22 bases lying between them. The germline gives CDR1 SEHNR, CDR2 FQNEAQ (reference sequence). The CDR3 contains 16 residues. This CDR3 reads CASSPESRTGVDGYTF. In DNA form, the CDR3 reads TGTGCCAGCAGCCCCGAGTCACGGACGGGGGTAGATGGCTACACCTTC.

The chain couples TRBV18 to TRBJ1-1; D gene uncertain. Looked up from germline, CDR1 is KGHSH and CDR2 is LQKENI. The CDR3 spans 16 residues. Trimming stripped 0 bases from V and 2 bases from J, with 13 bases between. CDR3 sequence (DNA): TGTGCCAGCTCACCACCTCAGACGATGCTCAACACTGAAGCTTTCTTT. This gives the protein CASSPPQTMLNTEAFF.

The V gene is TRBV24-1, the J gene TRBJ2-7, with TRBD1 matching 7 bases. Germline lookup yields CDR1 KGHDR and CDR2 SFDVKD. The trim removed 4 bases at V and 2 bases at J, leaving 7 bases unmatched. This CDR3 has 15 residues. In nucleotides, the CDR3 is TGTGCCACCAGTGAGCCACCGGGACAGCCCTACGAGCAGTACTTC. Residues: CATSEPPGQPYEQYF.

This clonotype has ten or more counts. The CDR3 DNA follows: TGTGCCAGCAGTTTCCGGGTGGGGAACACTGAAGCTTTCTTT. Its translation: CASSFRVGNTEAFF. The chain has TRBV12-3 or TRBV12-4 and TRBJ1-1, with D uncertain. The CDR3 is 14 amino acids. The V end was cut by 3 bases, the J end by 1 base, with 9 bases between.

The rearrangement links TRBV6-1 to TRBJ2-3; 14 nucleotides line up with TRBD2. Germline V gene lookup returns CDR1 MNHNS and CDR2 SASEGT. CDR3 size: 19 residues. The J segment lost 0 bases and the V segment lost 4 bases, leaving 9 bases of the junction unmatched. The CDR3 loop reads CASSGYGLAGGSSTDTQYF. For the CDR3, the DNA is TGTGCCAGCAGTGGGTACGGACTAGCGGGGGGCTCTAGCACAGATACGCAGTATTTT.

This clonotype has at least ten counts. The rearrangement uses TRBV7-6 and TRBJ2-3; D unresolved. V gave up 5 bases and J gave up 14 bases, with 17 bases separating them. Per the germline V gene, CDR1 is SGHVS and CDR2 is FNYEAQ. The CDR3 is 12 amino acids. The DNA of the CDR3 is TGTGCCAGCAGCCCATCGGTGGCCCGGTTGTATTTT. Its translation is CASSPSVARLYF.

This clonotype was seen ten or more times. The chain employs TRBV10-3 and TRBJ2-1, with 12 nucleotides matching TRBD1. V lost 6 bases and J lost 8; bases outside the gene matches: 8. The CDR3 consists of 15 residues. The germline CDR1 and CDR2 sequences are ENHRY and SYGVKD. The CDR3 region is CAISPGQGAGYEQFF. Written as DNA, the CDR3 is TGTGCCATCAGCCCGGGACAGGGGGCTGGGTATGAGCAGTTCTTC.